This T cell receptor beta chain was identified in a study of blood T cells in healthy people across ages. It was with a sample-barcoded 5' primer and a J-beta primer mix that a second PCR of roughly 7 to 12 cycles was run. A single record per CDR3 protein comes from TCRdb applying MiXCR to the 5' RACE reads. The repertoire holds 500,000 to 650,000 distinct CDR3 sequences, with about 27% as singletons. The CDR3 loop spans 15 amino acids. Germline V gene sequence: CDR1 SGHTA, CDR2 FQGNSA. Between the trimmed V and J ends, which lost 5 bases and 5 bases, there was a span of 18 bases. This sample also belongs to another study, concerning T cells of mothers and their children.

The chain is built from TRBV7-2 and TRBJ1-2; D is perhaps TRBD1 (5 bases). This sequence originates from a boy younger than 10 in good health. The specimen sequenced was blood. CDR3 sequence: CASSPRGHLFYGYTF. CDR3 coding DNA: TGTGCCAGCAGCCCAAGAGGACACCTTTTTTATGGCTACACCTTC.